This entry describes one T cell receptor (beta chain). This sample is part of a study of OX40 agonist ivuxolimab in advanced cancers. Sequencing was performed with immunoSEQ multiplex PCR; in TCRdb, only in-frame clones are kept and a portion is missing. Seen here are 40,000 to 45,000 clones, over 80% observed once, and the top ten hold about 6.8%. The CDR3 extends over 13 amino acids. Per the germline V gene, CDR1 is SGHTS and CDR2 is YDEGEE. The V and J ends lost 4 bases and 7 bases respectively, with 15 bases between them. The sequence was obtained from an adult with an advanced solid tumor such as melanoma, head and neck, liver or kidney cancer. Sequences were derived from CD4+ or CD8+ T cells sorted from blood, sampled in a trial of the OX40 agonist ivuxolimab. The chain couples TRBV5-8 to TRBJ2-7; D is unresolved. The CDR3: CASSITFLREQYF. Written as DNA, the CDR3 is TGTGCCAGCAGCATAACCTTCCTAAGAGAGCAGTACTTC.